The TCR beta chain under discussion was sequenced for a study of blood T cell repertoires in COVID-19. About the research overall: T cells, B-cell-depleted T cells, or PBMCs supplied cDNA or gDNA.

A remark on this clone: At one boundary the junction diverges from the germline segment, which might be a read error. Distinct nucleotide sequences in the sample also encode this CDR3.

In terms of age and location, participants ranged from about 18 to 100 years and lived in under 30 US areas. Participants had their cohort set by participant-reported clinical history. As processed by the authors: Estimation of nucleated cell counts relied on the amplification of reference gene primers. Libraries were prepared by immunoSEQ multiplex PCR; TCRdb keeps only in-frame clonotypes and omits some of them. That table furnishes V, J and clone size, whereas the DNA furnished D and trimming. The sample contains about 310,000 clones, around 91% of which appear only once. Per the germline V gene, CDR1 is SGHNT and CDR2 is YENEEA. The CDR3 runs to 17 residues.

Material for sequencing was PBMCs or T cells enriched from blood (not recorded which). The chain has TRBV11-3 and TRBJ1-1; 9 bases are a match to TRBD1. This sequence was found in a woman under 30 with acute COVID-19. CDR3 in amino acids: CASSLDKRVGQGTEAFF. The CDR3 region has the DNA TGTGCCAGCAGCTTAGATAAAAGAGTGGGACAGGGAACTGAGGCTTTCTTT.